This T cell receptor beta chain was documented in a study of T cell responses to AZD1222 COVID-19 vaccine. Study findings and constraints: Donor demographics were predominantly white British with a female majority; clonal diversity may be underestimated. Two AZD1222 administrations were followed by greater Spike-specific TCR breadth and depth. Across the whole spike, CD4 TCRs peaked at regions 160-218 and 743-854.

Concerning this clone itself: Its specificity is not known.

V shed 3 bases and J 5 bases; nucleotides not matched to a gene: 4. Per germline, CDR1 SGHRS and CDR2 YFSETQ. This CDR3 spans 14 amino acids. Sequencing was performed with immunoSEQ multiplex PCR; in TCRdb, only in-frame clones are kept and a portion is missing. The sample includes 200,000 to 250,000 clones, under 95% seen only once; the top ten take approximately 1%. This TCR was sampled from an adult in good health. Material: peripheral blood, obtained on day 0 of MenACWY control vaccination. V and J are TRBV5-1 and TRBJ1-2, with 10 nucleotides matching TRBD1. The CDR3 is CASSSGQGGYGYTF. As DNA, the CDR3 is TGCGCCAGCAGCTCCGGACAGGGGGGTTATGGCTACACCTTC.